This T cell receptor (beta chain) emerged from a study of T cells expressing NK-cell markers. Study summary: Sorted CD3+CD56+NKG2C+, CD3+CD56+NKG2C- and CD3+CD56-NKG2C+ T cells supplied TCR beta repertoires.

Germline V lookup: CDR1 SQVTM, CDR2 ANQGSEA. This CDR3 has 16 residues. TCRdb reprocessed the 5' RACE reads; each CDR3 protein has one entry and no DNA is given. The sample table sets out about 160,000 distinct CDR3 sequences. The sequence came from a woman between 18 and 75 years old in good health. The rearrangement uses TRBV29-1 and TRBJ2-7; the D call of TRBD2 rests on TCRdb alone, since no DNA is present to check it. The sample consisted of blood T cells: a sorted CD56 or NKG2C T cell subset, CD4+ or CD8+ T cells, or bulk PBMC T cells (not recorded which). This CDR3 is CSVEEGWLAGGSEQYF.